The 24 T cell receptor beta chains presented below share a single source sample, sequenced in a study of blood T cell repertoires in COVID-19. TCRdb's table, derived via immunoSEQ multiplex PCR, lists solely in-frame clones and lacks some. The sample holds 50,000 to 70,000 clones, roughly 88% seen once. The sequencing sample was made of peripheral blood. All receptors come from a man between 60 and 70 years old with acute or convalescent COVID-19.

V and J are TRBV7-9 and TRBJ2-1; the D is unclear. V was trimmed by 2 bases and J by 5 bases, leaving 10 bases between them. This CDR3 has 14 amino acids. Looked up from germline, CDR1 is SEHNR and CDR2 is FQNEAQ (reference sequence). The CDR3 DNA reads TGTGCCAGCAGCTTAAACAGCTACGACAATGAGCAGTTCTTC. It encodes CASSLNSYDNEQFF.

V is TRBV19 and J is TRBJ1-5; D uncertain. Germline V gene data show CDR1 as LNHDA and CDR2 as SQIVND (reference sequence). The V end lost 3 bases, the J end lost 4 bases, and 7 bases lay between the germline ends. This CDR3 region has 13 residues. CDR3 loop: CASSMVVNQPQHF. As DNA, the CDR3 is TGTGCCAGTAGTATGGTAGTTAATCAGCCCCAGCATTTT.

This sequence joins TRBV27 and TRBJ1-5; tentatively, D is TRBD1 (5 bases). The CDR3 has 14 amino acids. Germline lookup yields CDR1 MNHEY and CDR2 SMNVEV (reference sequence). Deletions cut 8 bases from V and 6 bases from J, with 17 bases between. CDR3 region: CASPPQGSSQPQHF. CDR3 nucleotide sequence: TGTGCCAGCCCCCCTCAGGGATCGAGTCAGCCCCAGCATTTT.

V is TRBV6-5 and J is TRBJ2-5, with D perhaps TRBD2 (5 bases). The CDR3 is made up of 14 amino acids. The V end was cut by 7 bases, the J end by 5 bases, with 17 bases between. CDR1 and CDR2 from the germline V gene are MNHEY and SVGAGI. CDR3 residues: CASKTRGWRETQYF. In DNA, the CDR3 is TGTGCCAGCAAGACCCGGGGATGGAGGGAGACCCAGTACTTC.

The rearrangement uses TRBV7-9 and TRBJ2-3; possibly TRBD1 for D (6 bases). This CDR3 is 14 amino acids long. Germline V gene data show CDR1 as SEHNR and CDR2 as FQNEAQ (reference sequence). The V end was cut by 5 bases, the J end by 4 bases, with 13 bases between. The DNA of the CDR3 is TGTGCCAGCAGCATACAGGGTTTCGCAGATACGCAGTATTTT. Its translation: CASSIQGFADTQYF.

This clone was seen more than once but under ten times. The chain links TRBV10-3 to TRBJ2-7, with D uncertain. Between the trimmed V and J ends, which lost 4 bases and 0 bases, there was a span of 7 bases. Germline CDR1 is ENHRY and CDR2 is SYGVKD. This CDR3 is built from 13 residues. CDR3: CAISAPSSYEQYF. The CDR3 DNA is TGTGCCATCAGTGCCCCGAGCTCCTACGAGCAGTACTTC.

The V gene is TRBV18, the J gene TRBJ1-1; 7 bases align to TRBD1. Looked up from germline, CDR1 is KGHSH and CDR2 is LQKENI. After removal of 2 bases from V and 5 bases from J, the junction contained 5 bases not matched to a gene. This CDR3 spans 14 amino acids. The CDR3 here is CASSPMQGGTEAFF. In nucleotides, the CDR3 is TGTGCCAGCTCACCAATGCAGGGGGGTACTGAAGCTTTCTTT. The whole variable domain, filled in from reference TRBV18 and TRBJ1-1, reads NAGVMQNPRHLVRRRGQEARLRCSPMKGHSHVYWYRQLPEEGLKFMVYLQKENIIDESGMPKERFSAEFPKEGPSILRIQQVVRGDSAAYFCASSPMQGGTEAFFGQGTRLTVV.

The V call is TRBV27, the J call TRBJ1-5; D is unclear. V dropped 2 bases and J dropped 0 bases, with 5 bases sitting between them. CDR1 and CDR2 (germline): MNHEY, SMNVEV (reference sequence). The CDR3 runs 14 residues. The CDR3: CASSLGGSNQPQHF. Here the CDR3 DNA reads TGTGCCAGCAGTTTAGGCGGTAGCAATCAGCCCCAGCATTTT.

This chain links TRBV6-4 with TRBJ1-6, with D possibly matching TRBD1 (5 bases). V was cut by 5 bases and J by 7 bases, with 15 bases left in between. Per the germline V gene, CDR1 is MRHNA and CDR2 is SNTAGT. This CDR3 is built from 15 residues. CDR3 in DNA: TGTGCCAGCAGTTTGGGACGCGGGGGGAATTCACCCCTCCACTTT. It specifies CASSLGRGGNSPLHF.

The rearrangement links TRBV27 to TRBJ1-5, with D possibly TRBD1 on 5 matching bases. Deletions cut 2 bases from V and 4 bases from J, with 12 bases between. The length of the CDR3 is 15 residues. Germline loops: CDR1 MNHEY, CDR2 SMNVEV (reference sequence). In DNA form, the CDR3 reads TGTGCCAGCAGTTTAACCCCAGGGTATAATCAGCCCCAGCATTTT. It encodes CASSLTPGYNQPQHF.

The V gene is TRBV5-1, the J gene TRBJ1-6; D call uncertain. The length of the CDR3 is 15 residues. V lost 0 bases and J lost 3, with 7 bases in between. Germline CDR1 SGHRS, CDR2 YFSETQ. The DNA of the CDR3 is TGCGCCAGCAGCTTGGGGGAGATCTATAATTCACCCCTCCACTTT. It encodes CASSLGEIYNSPLHF.

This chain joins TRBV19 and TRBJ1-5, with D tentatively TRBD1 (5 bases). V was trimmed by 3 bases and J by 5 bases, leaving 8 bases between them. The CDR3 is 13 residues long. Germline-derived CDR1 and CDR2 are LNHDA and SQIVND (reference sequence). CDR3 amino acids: CASSMGRDQPQHF. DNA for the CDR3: TGTGCCAGTAGTATGGGCAGGGATCAGCCCCAGCATTTT.

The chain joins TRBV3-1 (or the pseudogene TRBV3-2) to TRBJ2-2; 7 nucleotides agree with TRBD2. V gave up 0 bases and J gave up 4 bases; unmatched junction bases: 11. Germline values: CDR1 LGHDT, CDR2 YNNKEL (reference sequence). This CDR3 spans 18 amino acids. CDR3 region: CASSQDPRTRVGTGELFF. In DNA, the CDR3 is TGTGCCAGCAGCCAAGATCCCCGGACTAGAGTGGGCACCGGGGAGCTGTTTTTT.

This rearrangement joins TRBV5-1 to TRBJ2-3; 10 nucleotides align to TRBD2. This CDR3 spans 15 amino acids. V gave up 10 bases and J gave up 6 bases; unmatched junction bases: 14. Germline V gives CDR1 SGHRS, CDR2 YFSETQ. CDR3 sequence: CAPPTSGVLGDTQYF. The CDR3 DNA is TGCGCCCCCCCCACTAGCGGGGTTTTGGGGGATACGCAGTATTTT.

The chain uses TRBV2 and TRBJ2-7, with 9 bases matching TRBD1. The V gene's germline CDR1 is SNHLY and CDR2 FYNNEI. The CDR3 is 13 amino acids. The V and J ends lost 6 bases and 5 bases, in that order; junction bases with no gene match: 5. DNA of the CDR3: TGTGCCAGCAGCGGGACAGGGATCCACGAGCAGTACTTC. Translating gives CASSGTGIHEQYF.

Here the CDR3 reads CATSRDLGGGVGGELFF. The CDR3 DNA is TGTGCCACCAGCAGAGATCTCGGCGGAGGGGTGGGCGGGGAGCTGTTTTTT. V gene TRBV15 combines with J gene TRBJ2-2, with a weak D call TRBD2 (6 bases). Germline loops: CDR1 LNHNV, CDR2 YYDKDF (reference sequence). This CDR3 is built from 17 residues. V lost 0 bases and J lost 7, with 18 bases in between.

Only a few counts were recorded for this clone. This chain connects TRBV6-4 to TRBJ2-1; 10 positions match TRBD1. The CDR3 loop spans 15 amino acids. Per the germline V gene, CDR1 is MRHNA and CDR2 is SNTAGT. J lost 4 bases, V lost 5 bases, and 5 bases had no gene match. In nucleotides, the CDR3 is TGTGCCAGCAGTCTGGGGACAGGGGATTACAATGAGCAGTTCTTC. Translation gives CASSLGTGDYNEQFF.

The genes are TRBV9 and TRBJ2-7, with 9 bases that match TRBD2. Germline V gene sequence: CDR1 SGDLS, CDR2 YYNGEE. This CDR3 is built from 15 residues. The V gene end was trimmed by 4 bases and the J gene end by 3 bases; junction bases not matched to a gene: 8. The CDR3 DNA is TGTGCCAGCAGCCCGGGGGGGACTAGCCGCTACGAGCAGTACTTC. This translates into CASSPGGTSRYEQYF. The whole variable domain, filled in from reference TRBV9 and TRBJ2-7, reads DSGVTQTPKHLITATGQRVTLRCSPRSGDLSVYWYQQSLDQGLQFLIQYYNGEERAKGNILERFSAQQFPDLHSELNLSSLELGDSALYFCASSPGGTSRYEQYFGPGTRLTVT.

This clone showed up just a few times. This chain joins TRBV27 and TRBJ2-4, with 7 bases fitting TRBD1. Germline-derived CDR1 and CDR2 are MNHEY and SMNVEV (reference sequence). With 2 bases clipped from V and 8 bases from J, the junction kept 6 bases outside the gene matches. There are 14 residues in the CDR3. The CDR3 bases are TGTGCCAGCAGTTTAAGGGGGCCGGCGGACATTCAGTACTTC. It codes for CASSLRGPADIQYF.

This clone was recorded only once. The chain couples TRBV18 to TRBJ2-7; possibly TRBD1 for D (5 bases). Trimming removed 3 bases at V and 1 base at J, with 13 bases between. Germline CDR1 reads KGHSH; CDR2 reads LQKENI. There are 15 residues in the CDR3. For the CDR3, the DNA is TGTGCCAGCTCACCCTATGCTACAGGATCCTACGAGCAGTACTTC. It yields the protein CASSPYATGSYEQYF.

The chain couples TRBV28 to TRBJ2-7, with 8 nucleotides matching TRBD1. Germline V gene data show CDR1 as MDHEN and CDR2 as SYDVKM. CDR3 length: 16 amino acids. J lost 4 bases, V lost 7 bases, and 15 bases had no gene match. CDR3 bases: TGTGCCAGCACCTCAAGGGGGGCGGACAGGGAATACGAGCAGTACTTC. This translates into CASTSRGADREYEQYF.

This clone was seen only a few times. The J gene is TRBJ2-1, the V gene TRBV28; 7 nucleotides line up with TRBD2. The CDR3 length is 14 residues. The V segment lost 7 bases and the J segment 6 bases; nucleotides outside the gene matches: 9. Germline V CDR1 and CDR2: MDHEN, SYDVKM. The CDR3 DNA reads TGTGCCAGCACCATCGGGACTATCTTCAATGAGCAGTTCTTC. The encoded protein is CASTIGTIFNEQFF.

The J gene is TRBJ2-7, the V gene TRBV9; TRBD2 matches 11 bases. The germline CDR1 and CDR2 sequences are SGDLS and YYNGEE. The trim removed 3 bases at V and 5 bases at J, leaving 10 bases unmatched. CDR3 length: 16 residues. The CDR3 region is CASSEGLAGGPHEQYF. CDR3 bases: TGTGCCAGCAGCGAGGGGTTAGCGGGAGGGCCCCACGAGCAGTACTTC.

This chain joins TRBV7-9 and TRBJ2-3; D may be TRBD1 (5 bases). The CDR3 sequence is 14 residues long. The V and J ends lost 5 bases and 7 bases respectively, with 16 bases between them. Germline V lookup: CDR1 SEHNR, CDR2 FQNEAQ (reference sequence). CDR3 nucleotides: TGTGCCAGCAGCCCGGCGTGGGGCCAGTATACGCAGTATTTT. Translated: CASSPAWGQYTQYF.